Described below is a single T cell receptor beta chain sequence and its context. This entry belongs to a study of blood T cell repertoires in COVID-19. The wider study: The United States, Italy and Spain provided the acute and convalescent COVID-19 samples. T cells, B-cell-depleted T cells, or PBMCs provided the cDNA or gDNA that served as material.

The germline gives CDR1 SNHLY, CDR2 FYNNEI. The CDR3 is made up of 12 amino acids. Trimming stripped 5 bases from V and 4 bases from J, with 8 bases between. In the original processing: Amplifying reference gene primers gave estimates of nucleated cell counts. Measured with immunoSEQ multiplex PCR; TCRdb has only the in-frame clones, and not every one. The V and J calls and clone size are taken from that table; D and trimming were inferred from the DNA. The repertoire includes under 95,000 clones, roughly 89% of them detected once, and 5% to 5.5% sits in the top ten. The sequence derives from a man aged 55 to 70 with acute or convalescent COVID-19. The gene calls are TRBV2 and TRBJ1-2; D unresolved. Sequences were obtained from peripheral blood. For the CDR3, the DNA is TGTGCCAGCAGTCCTAGTCCCTATGGCTACACCTTC. Its protein product is CASSPSPYGYTF.